One and the same sample provided the 14 T cell receptor beta chains below, sequenced in a study of T cells after yellow fever vaccination. One entry per CDR3 protein results from TCRdb running MiXCR on the 5' RACE reads. The sample shows a few hundred thousand distinct CDR3 sequences, roughly 3.5% of them seen only once. Sequencing was performed on PBMCs, taken on the day of the yellow fever booster vaccination. The receptors here all came from a young man who received the YFV17D yellow fever vaccine.

This clonotype was detected only a few times. This chain connects TRBV7-2 to TRBJ2-3; 7 nucleotides align to TRBD2. Germline V gene data show CDR1 as SGHTA and CDR2 as FQGNSA. The CDR3 is 17 amino acids. V trimming: 6 bases; J trimming: 2 bases; junction bases outside the gene matches: 14. The DNA for the CDR3 is TGTGCCAGCAGACTCCCGGGGGGTAGCGGGTCCACAGATACGCAGTATTTT. Encoded protein: CASRLPGGSGSTDTQYF.

This clonotype was found many times. The chain joins TRBV7-2 to TRBJ2-1; perhaps TRBD2 as D (6 bases). This CDR3 comprises 16 residues. The germline V gene has CDR1 SGHTA and CDR2 FQGNSA. Trimming left V 2 bases short and J 0 bases short, with 11 bases between. The CDR3 is CASSLKGGVSYNEQFF. Here the CDR3 DNA reads TGTGCCAGCAGCTTAAAAGGAGGGGTCTCCTACAATGAGCAGTTCTTC.

The V gene is TRBV7-9, the J gene TRBJ2-3; 10 bases map to TRBD1. The CDR3 spans 16 residues. Germline-derived CDR1 and CDR2 are SEHNR and FQNEAQ (reference sequence). V was clipped by 4 bases and J by 3 bases; unmatched bases: 7. The CDR3 loop reads CASSSSGQGRTDTQYF. CDR3 coding DNA: TGTGCCAGCAGCTCATCGGGACAGGGGCGGACAGATACGCAGTATTTT.

This clonotype was counted between two and nine times. V gene TRBV20-1 combines with J gene TRBJ2-7; D gene unclear. The CDR3 covers 13 residues. Germline V gene lookup returns CDR1 DFQATT and CDR2 SNEGSKA (reference sequence). Trimming shortened V by 7 bases and J by 4 bases, and 17 bases separated the two germline ends. The DNA of the CDR3 is TGCAGTGTGCCGGCCGAGCCACTATACGAGCAGTACTTC. Encoded protein: CSVPAEPLYEQYF.

This clonotype was seen at least ten times. The rearrangement links TRBV5-1 to TRBJ1-6, with D possibly TRBD1 on 5 matching bases. The ends were cut back, 1 base at V and 13 bases at J, with 12 bases in the middle. The length of the CDR3 is 13 residues. Per germline, CDR1 SGHRS and CDR2 YFSETQ. The CDR3 sequence: CASSLTGVEPLHF. CDR3 coding DNA: TGCGCCAGCAGCTTGACAGGTGTCGAGCCCCTCCACTTT.

The CDR3 protein is CASSKAGQTSYEQYV. CDR3 coding DNA: TGTGCCAGCAGCAAAGCGGGACAGACCTCCTACGAGCAGTACGTC. V usage is TRBV21-1 and J usage is TRBJ2-7; TRBD1 is taken as the D call from the table, unchecked against the DNA. TRBV21-1 is a pseudogene segment. The CDR3 length is 15 residues.

In this sample, this clonotype turned up a few times. The chain joins TRBV5-6 to TRBJ1-2; possible D gene TRBD1, 6 bases. CDR1 and CDR2 (germline): SGHDT, YYEEEE. This CDR3 is 14 amino acids long. The V end was cut by 0 bases, the J end by 5 bases, with 11 bases between. CDR3 sequence reads: CASSLEQGWYGYTF. CDR3 bases: TGTGCCAGCAGCTTGGAACAGGGATGGTATGGCTACACCTTC.

At least ten counts were recorded for this clonotype. The rearrangement joins TRBV7-2 to TRBJ1-6, with D hard to call. Trimming cost V 4 bases and J 9 bases, with 10 bases left between them. Germline V lookup: CDR1 SGHTA, CDR2 FQGNSA. This CDR3 has 13 amino acids. The CDR3 is CASSSTPVSPLHF. In DNA form, the CDR3 reads TGTGCCAGCAGCTCTACGCCGGTTTCACCCCTCCACTTT. The full variable domain, rest sourced from reference TRBV7-2 and TRBJ1-6, is GAGVSQSPSNKVTEKGKDVELRCDPISGHTALYWYRQSLGQGLEFLIYFQGNSAPDKSGLPSDRFSAERTGGSVSTLTIQRTQQEDSAVYLCASSSTPVSPLHFGNGTRLTVT.

This clonotype occurred many times. No DNA is shown, since the ends of the CDR3 on it are uncertain; the CDR3 is the one TCRdb lists. The chain has TRBV4-1 and TRBJ1-2; the listed D gene, TRBD1, was not tested against the DNA. The germline gives CDR1 MGHRA, CDR2 YSYEKL. The CDR3 spans 19 amino acids, including both terminal residues. CDR3 protein: CASSTSSLLGTATNYGYTF.

This clonotype was detected many times. V is TRBV20-1 and J is TRBJ1-6, with a tentative D call TRBD1 (5 bases). V was shortened by 0 bases and J by 9 bases, with 15 bases between the two germline ends. Germline assignment: CDR1 DFQATT and CDR2 SNEGSKA (reference sequence). This CDR3 is 15 amino acids long. CDR3 DNA sequence: TGCAGTGCTAGAGATCCAAGGGCAGGGAGTTCACCCCTCCACTTT. Translated, it gives CSARDPRAGSSPLHF.

There are many counts of this clonotype. This rearrangement joins TRBV4-3 to TRBJ1-5, with D perhaps matching TRBD1 (5 bases). This CDR3 has 15 residues. Germline CDR1 and CDR2: LGHNA and YSLEER. V shed 0 bases and J shed 3 bases, with 9 bases lying between them. The CDR3 bases are TGCGCCAGCAGCCAAGATTCAGGGAACAATCAGCCCCAGCATTTT. Encoded protein: CASSQDSGNNQPQHF.

This clonotype came up many times. The chain employs TRBV5-1 and TRBJ2-3, with 13 positions matching TRBD2. The length of the CDR3 is 17 residues. J was trimmed by 2 bases and V by 4 bases; bases with no gene match: 7. Germline CDR1 SGHRS, CDR2 YFSETQ. CDR3 DNA: TGCGCCAGCAGCGACCCGACTAGCGGGGGGTTCACAGATACGCAGTATTTT. This sequence encodes CASSDPTSGGFTDTQYF. Full variable domain (remainder filled in from reference TRBV5-1 and TRBJ2-3): KAGVTQTPRYLIKTRGQQVTLSCSPISGHRSVSWYQQTPGQGLQFLFEYFSETQRNKGNFPGRFSGRQFSNSRSEMNVSTLELGDSALYLCASSDPTSGGFTDTQYFGPGTRLTVL.

This clonotype was observed a few times. V and J are TRBV4-1 and TRBJ1-1, with D possibly matching TRBD1 (5 bases). Trimming stripped 1 base from V and 3 bases from J, with 9 bases between. Germline CDR1 reads MGHRA; CDR2 reads YSYEKL. CDR3 length: 14 amino acids. In nucleotides, the CDR3 is TGCGCCAGCAGCCAAGTACAAGGGGACACTGAAGCTTTCTTT. Translated: CASSQVQGDTEAFF.

The chain joins TRBV5-6 to TRBJ1-5; D may be TRBD1 (5 bases). V lost 4 bases, J lost 0 bases, and 11 bases lay in between. The CDR3 length is 15 residues. The V gene's germline CDR1 is SGHDT and CDR2 YYEEEE. CDR3 in amino acids: CASSRRGHSNQPQHF. DNA for the CDR3: TGTGCCAGCAGCCGGAGGGGCCATAGCAATCAGCCCCAGCATTTT.